This TCR beta chain derives from a study of T cell responses to AZD1222 COVID-19 vaccine (dated by TCRdb to about 2021). With respect to the entire study: Because spike-specific TCR depth and breadth did not differ between the two schedules, AZD1222 recipients who got a second dose at roughly 4 weeks were pooled with those who got a second dose at roughly 12 weeks. Trial participants were enrolled by age into subgroups of 18-55, 56-69 and 70-plus years, and around 150, 28 and 57 TCR-sequenced participants, respectively, were included in these subgroups. A total of 233 trial participants underwent TCR sequencing, of whom roughly 210 received two doses of AZD1222 and about 25 received two doses of the MenACWY control vaccine. Study-wide findings and limitations: The 56-69-year group was small, and its depth increase did not reach significance, likely because of low power. The vaccine-associated CD4 TCRs covered the entire spike protein, and the dominant responses fell in regions 160-218 and 743-854. Because no day 14 peak-response samples were available, repertoires were characterized only after the peak T cell response. After two AZD1222 doses, both the breadth and the depth of spike-specific TCRs were significantly higher than at day 0 and than in MenACWY recipients. Reportedly, close to half of the unique spike-specific TCRs recognized epitopes lying outside the regions that are mutated in the B.1.351 and B.1.1.7 variants. Conclusions about previously exposed vaccinees are limited because only 6 or 7 AZD1222 recipients were SARS-CoV-2 seropositive at baseline. Participants were mostly white British, with more females than males. The authors suggested clonal diversity may have been underestimated.

The CDR3 regions of human TCRbeta chains were analyzed by immunosequencing. The paper's processing steps were these. Repertoire TCRs were checked for matches against a reference library of SARS-CoV-2-specific TCRs that had been generated using the MIRA antigen-specificity platform. Breadth was defined as the fraction of unique TCRs that were SARS-CoV-2-associated, and depth was defined as the fraction of total T cells that were SARS-CoV-2-associated. Using the MIRA data, every spike-specific TCR was mapped to the spike region that the TCR reacted to and assigned to either a CD4 or a CD8 class. Log10-transformed breadth and depth values were compared by one-way ANOVA with Sidak's multiple comparisons tests. TCRdb obtained this table from immuneACCESS and retained in-frame rearrangements with V and J assigned. These tables miss some clones; where compared with another copy, unresolved V genes account for less than half of the shortfall, and the remainder is unexplained. The V and J calls and clone size were taken over from that table, and D and trimming were inferred from the DNA. Across this sample there are about 130,000 clones, with roughly 94% seen only once. The ten largest clones represent roughly 6.6% of the sample.

Concerning this clone itself: Its antigen is currently not known. Per-base quality was not reported, and no clone a single base away is much larger than it.

From its cysteine to its phenylalanine, the CDR3 spans 16 amino acids. Just CDR3 DNA is preserved here, 48 bases in frame from base 1. CDR1 SGHVS and CDR2 FNYEAQ are derived from the germline V gene. Here V drops 3 bases and J drops 1 base, and the junction holds 5 bases not matched to any gene. Sample time point, as interpreted from the label and publication: baseline before first vaccination. Vaccinee samples were obtained from the UK trials COV001 and COV002, which included a single-blind randomized controlled phase 2/3 trial of AZD1222 (ChAdOx1 nCoV-19) in healthy adults. For TCRbeta chain sequencing, PBMC samples from trial participants were taken at day 0 and at day 28 after the second dose.

Rearrangement joined TRBV7-6 to TRBJ2-3, with TRBD2 matching 9 junction bases. This material consisted of peripheral blood, taken on day 0 of AZD1222 vaccination. The TCR originated in an adult in good health. The CDR3 corresponds to CASSFYSGSRTDTQYF. The sequenced DNA is TGTGCCAGCAGCTTTTATAGCGGGAGTCGCACAGATACGCAGTATTTT.